The 26 T cell receptor beta chains given below trace back to one sample, sequenced in a study of cytomegalovirus exposure and HLA in healthy donors (dated by TCRdb to about 2017). The method behind the library was the immunoSEQ multiplex PCR assay. For the multiplex PCR, a mixture combining 60 forward primers for TCR Vbeta segments and 13 reverse primers for TCR Jbeta segments was used. The table comes from immuneACCESS by way of TCRdb, which keeps in-frame sequences with V and J called. Part of the clones is missing from these tables; in studies checked, under half for an unresolved V gene and the rest for unknown reasons. The sample table records roughly 190,000 clones; 79% of these occur just once. About 2.5% of the sample rests with the top ten. Sequencing was performed on PBMCs. The origin of the receptors is a woman aged 50 to 65 in good health and CMV-seronegative.

The genes are TRBV5-1 and TRBJ1-6; D ambiguous. V was trimmed by 1 base and J by 5 bases, leaving 7 bases between them. The CDR3 is 14 residues long. The V gene's germline CDR1 is SGHRS and CDR2 YFSETQ. CDR3 DNA: TGCGCCAGCAGCTTGCCAGCGGATAATTCACCCCTCCACTTT. Translation gives CASSLPADNSPLHF.

This chain links TRBV19 with TRBJ2-6; 7 nucleotides agree with TRBD1. Germline assignment: CDR1 LNHDA and CDR2 SQIVND (reference sequence). This CDR3 spans 17 amino acids. V shed 6 bases, J shed 0 bases, and the junction held 8 bases outside the gene matches. The CDR3 region is CASSSMGQSSGANVLTF. Here the CDR3 DNA reads TGTGCCAGTAGCAGTATGGGACAGAGCTCTGGGGCCAACGTCCTGACTTTC.

The rearrangement uses TRBV6-1 and TRBJ1-2, with D uncertain. V was cut by 5 bases and J by 7 bases, with 17 bases left in between. CDR1 and CDR2 (germline): MNHNS, SASEGT. The CDR3 totals 14 residues. The CDR3 coding sequence is TGTGCCAGCAGTTTCATGTTCGAGGGAGGTGGCTACACCTTC. It translates to CASSFMFEGGGYTF.

V is TRBV19 and J is TRBJ1-5, with 7 bases aligning to TRBD1. The CDR3 consists of 14 residues. Germline V lookup: CDR1 LNHDA, CDR2 SQIVND (reference sequence). V was pared by 4 bases and J by 4 bases, with 4 bases of the junction left unmatched. CDR3 amino acids: CASSSSGGNQPQHF. The CDR3 region has the DNA TGTGCCAGTAGTAGCTCAGGGGGAAATCAGCCCCAGCATTTT.

This chain uses TRBV27 with TRBJ2-3; possibly TRBD2 for D (6 bases). Trimming took 4 bases from V and 3 from J, leaving 14 bases between them. There are 15 residues in the CDR3. Looked up from germline, CDR1 is MNHEY and CDR2 is SMNVEV (reference sequence). The CDR3 DNA is TGTGCCAGCAGTTACGGTCTCGGGGGTACAGATACGCAGTATTTT. This translates into CASSYGLGGTDTQYF.

The CDR3 bases are TGTGCCAGCAGCGGAGGAAGTGGGGGCGCGGAGCTGTTTTTT. It encodes CASSGGSGGAELFF. This chain joins TRBV9 and TRBJ2-2; a weak D match, TRBD1 (6 bases). Germline V CDR1 and CDR2: SGDLS, YYNGEE. Trimming left V 3 bases short and J 10 bases short, with 16 bases between. The CDR3 length is 14 residues. Full variable domain (rest looked up from reference TRBV9 and TRBJ2-2): DSGVTQTPKHLITATGQRVTLRCSPRSGDLSVYWYQQSLDQGLQFLIQYYNGEERAKGNILERFSAQQFPDLHSELNLSSLELGDSALYFCASSGGSGGAELFFGEGSRLTVL.

The CDR3 bases are TGTGCCAGCAGTTTATTTGGGACAGGGGGCCACGAGCAGTACTTC. Translation gives CASSLFGTGGHEQYF. This chain links TRBV28 with TRBJ2-7; 12 bases fit TRBD1. Germline values: CDR1 MDHEN, CDR2 SYDVKM. After removal of 1 base from V and 5 bases from J, the junction contained 3 bases not matched to a gene. This CDR3 is built from 15 residues.

The chain combines TRBV7-2 with TRBJ1-5; possibly TRBD1 for D (6 bases). CDR1 SGHTA and CDR2 FQGNSA come from the germline V gene. V was pared by 4 bases and J by 0 bases, with 13 bases between. This CDR3 region has 16 residues. The CDR3 reads CASSSQGTTSNQPQHF. The CDR3, as DNA: TGTGCCAGCAGCTCTCAGGGGACGACTAGCAATCAGCCCCAGCATTTT. Variable domain in full (rest from reference TRBV7-2 and TRBJ1-5): GAGVSQSPSNKVTEKGKDVELRCDPISGHTALYWYRQSLGQGLEFLIYFQGNSAPDKSGLPSDRFSAERTGGSVSTLTIQRTQQEDSAVYLCASSSQGTTSNQPQHFGDGTRLSIL.

Only one count was recorded for this clone. The CDR3 protein is CASRVNPLYEQYF. The CDR3 bases are TGTGCCAGCAGGGTAAACCCACTCTACGAGCAGTACTTC. V usage is TRBV28 and J usage is TRBJ2-7, with D uncertain. The length of the CDR3 is 13 residues. Germline V gene lookup returns CDR1 MDHEN and CDR2 SYDVKM. V lost 6 bases, J lost 3 bases, and 12 bases lay in between.

There are a few counts of this clone. The chain carries TRBV5-1 and TRBJ2-2, with 12 bases matching TRBD1. Per the germline V gene, CDR1 is SGHRS and CDR2 is YFSETQ. The CDR3 runs to 15 residues. V lost 4 bases to trimming and J lost 4 bases; unmatched junction nucleotides: 2. Here the CDR3 DNA reads TGCGCCAGCAGCAGGGGACAGGGGGCCACCGGGGAGCTGTTTTTT. It codes for CASSRGQGATGELFF. The complete variable domain, with remaining parts taken from reference TRBV5-1 and TRBJ2-2, reads KAGVTQTPRYLIKTRGQQVTLSCSPISGHRSVSWYQQTPGQGLQFLFEYFSETQRNKGNFPGRFSGRQFSNSRSEMNVSTLELGDSALYLCASSRGQGATGELFFGEGSRLTVL.

This clone was found once. The chain has TRBV19 and TRBJ2-1, with 14 bases aligning to TRBD2. The CDR3 covers 18 residues. From germline, CDR1 is LNHDA and CDR2 SQIVND (reference sequence). The V gene end was trimmed by 6 bases and the J gene end by 2 bases; junction bases not matched to a gene: 9. CDR3 amino acids: CASSGTSGSIGTYNEQFF. The DNA of the CDR3 is TGTGCCAGTAGCGGGACTAGCGGGAGTATTGGGACCTACAATGAGCAGTTCTTC.

This chain joins TRBV11-2 and TRBJ2-3, with TRBD2 matching over 9 bases. This CDR3 has 17 amino acids. J was trimmed by 0 bases and V by 2 bases; bases with no gene match: 6. Looked up from germline, CDR1 is SGHAT and CDR2 is FQNNGV. CDR3 residues: CASSLRVTSGSTDTQYF. CDR3 in DNA: TGTGCCAGCAGCTTACGAGTGACTAGCGGTAGCACAGATACGCAGTATTTT.

The count of this clone is one. The chain couples TRBV29-1 to TRBJ2-7, with TRBD1 identical over 9 bases. Trimming removed 4 bases from V and 2 bases from J; junction bases left unmatched: 3. Germline CDR1 SQVTM, CDR2 ANQGSEA. CDR3 length: 13 amino acids. The CDR3 is CSVGDRVTYEQYF. The DNA of the CDR3 is TGCAGCGTTGGGGACAGGGTTACCTACGAGCAGTACTTC.

The V gene is TRBV27, the J gene TRBJ2-5; 10 nucleotides line up with TRBD2. Near its end, the DNA agrees better with TRBJ2-7, so the J call may be wrong. The CDR3 runs to 16 residues. CDR1 and CDR2 from the germline V gene are MNHEY and SMNVEV (reference sequence). This CDR3 is CASSLSGLAASYEQYF. The CDR3 DNA reads TGTGCCAGCAGTTTATCAGGACTAGCGGCCTCCTACGAGCAGTACTTC.

The chain links TRBV27 to TRBJ1-2, with 8 bases identical to TRBD1. The germline CDR1 and CDR2 sequences are MNHEY and SMNVEV (reference sequence). This CDR3 comprises 18 residues. The ends lost 4 bases at V and 4 bases at J; junction bases unmatched: 17. This CDR3 reads CASSSPGTGLHWGYGYTF. The CDR3 coding sequence is TGTGCCAGCAGTTCGCCCGGGACAGGTCTTCATTGGGGCTATGGCTACACCTTC.

This clone was recorded a few times. V gene TRBV11-2 combines with J gene TRBJ2-3; no reliable D call. Germline lookup yields CDR1 SGHAT and CDR2 FQNNGV. The V end was cut by 0 bases, the J end by 1 base, with 11 bases between. This CDR3 is 16 amino acids long. In DNA form, the CDR3 reads TGTGCCAGCAGCTTAGAGTTGGCGGTACGCACAGATACGCAGTATTTT. This gives the protein CASSLELAVRTDTQYF.

V usage is TRBV19 and J usage is TRBJ1-5; 8 bases agree with TRBD1. With V trimmed by 7 bases and J by 2 bases, 7 bases remained unmatched. There are 15 residues in the CDR3. CDR1 is LNHDA, CDR2 SQIVND, per germline (reference sequence). CDR3 region: CASTLQGVGNQPQHF. CDR3 nucleotide sequence: TGTGCCAGTACGTTACAGGGGGTAGGCAATCAGCCCCAGCATTTT. The full variable domain, in which reference TRBV19 and TRBJ1-5 provide the parts outside the CDR3, is DGGITQSPKYLFRKEGQNVTLSCEQNLNHDAMYWYRQDPGQGLRLIYYSQIVNDFQKGDIAEGYSVSREKKESFPLTVTSAQKNPTAFYLCASTLQGVGNQPQHFGDGTRLSIL.

This rearrangement joins TRBV4-2 to TRBJ2-3, with 12 bases identical to TRBD2. The germline CDR1 and CDR2 sequences are LGHNA and YNFKEQ. The length of the CDR3 is 16 residues. V lost 2 bases to trimming and J lost 4 bases; unmatched junction nucleotides: 4. The CDR3 protein is CASSQSLAGGADTQYF. The DNA for the CDR3 is TGTGCCAGCAGCCAAAGCCTAGCGGGGGGGGCAGATACGCAGTATTTT.

The chain carries TRBV9 and TRBJ1-5; the D gene is possibly TRBD1 (5 bases). This CDR3 spans 13 amino acids. Germline V CDR1 and CDR2: SGDLS, YYNGEE. With 3 bases removed from V and 6 bases from J, the gap between germline ends came to 10 bases. The CDR3 coding sequence is TGTGCCAGCAGCGGGGGGGTAGGTCAGCCCCAGCATTTT. Translated: CASSGGVGQPQHF.

The CDR3: CSVEGSGRAPSTDTQYF. CDR3 nucleotide sequence: TGCAGCGTTGAAGGTAGCGGGCGAGCCCCATCCACAGATACGCAGTATTTT. This chain links TRBV29-1 with TRBJ2-3, with 7 bases aligning to TRBD2. Germline CDR1 reads SQVTM; CDR2 reads ANQGSEA. The CDR3 has 17 amino acids. Trimming took 1 base from V and 2 from J; bases not matched to a gene: 12.

This chain links TRBV9 with TRBJ2-1; possible D gene TRBD1, 6 bases. There are 16 residues in the CDR3. V lost 4 bases, J lost 4 bases, and 18 bases lay in between. CDR1 and CDR2 (germline): SGDLS, YYNGEE. The CDR3 sequence is CASSPEGGVGYNEQFF. The DNA for the CDR3 is TGTGCCAGCAGCCCTGAAGGGGGTGTGGGGTACAATGAGCAGTTCTTC.

The chain couples TRBV7-2 to TRBJ2-2, with a tentative D call TRBD1 (6 bases). Germline V gene lookup returns CDR1 SGHTA and CDR2 FQGNSA. V lost 1 base to trimming and J lost 2 bases, with 11 bases between them. The CDR3 has 16 amino acids. In nucleotides, the CDR3 is TGTGCCAGCAGCTTAGATGGGACACTAAACACCGGGGAGCTGTTTTTT. Translating gives CASSLDGTLNTGELFF.

V is TRBV18 and J is TRBJ1-1, with a tentative D call TRBD1 (6 bases). This CDR3 is 15 amino acids long. The V gene's germline CDR1 is KGHSH and CDR2 LQKENI. V lost 2 bases, J lost 1 base, and 11 bases lay in between. The CDR3: CASSPFRGQNTEAFF. CDR3 DNA sequence: TGTGCCAGCTCACCATTTCGGGGACAGAACACTGAAGCTTTCTTT.

V gene TRBV10-2 combines with J gene TRBJ1-2, with a weak D call TRBD1 (5 bases). Germline V lookup: CDR1 WSHSY, CDR2 SAAADI. V was clipped by 3 bases and J by 0 bases, with 14 bases between them. The CDR3 runs 16 residues. The CDR3 is CASSDGGAPTNYGYTF. CDR3 bases: TGCGCCAGCAGTGATGGTGGGGCCCCTACTAACTATGGCTACACCTTC.

The chain has TRBV14 and TRBJ2-2; 11 bases match TRBD2. Losses at the gene ends were 5 bases for V and 0 bases for J; bases not matched to a gene: 8. This CDR3 contains 18 residues. The V gene's germline CDR1 is SGHDN and CDR2 FVKESK. The CDR3 sequence: CASSSRLAGGTNTGELFF. For the CDR3, the DNA is TGTGCCAGCAGCTCCCGGCTAGCGGGAGGAACGAACACCGGGGAGCTGTTTTTT.

This rearrangement joins TRBV7-2 to TRBJ1-4; the D gene is possibly TRBD1 (6 bases). Trimming took 0 bases from V and 5 from J, leaving 7 bases between them. Per the germline V gene, CDR1 is SGHTA and CDR2 is FQGNSA. The length of the CDR3 is 14 residues. CDR3 amino acids: CASSLAGGNEKLFF. The CDR3 DNA is TGTGCCAGCAGCTTAGCTGGGGGCAATGAAAAACTGTTTTTT. The full variable domain, rest sourced from reference TRBV7-2 and TRBJ1-4, is GAGVSQSPSNKVTEKGKDVELRCDPISGHTALYWYRQSLGQGLEFLIYFQGNSAPDKSGLPSDRFSAERTGGSVSTLTIQRTQQEDSAVYLCASSLAGGNEKLFFGSGTQLSVL.